Listed here are 11 T cell receptor beta chains from one sample, sequenced in a study of cytomegalovirus exposure and HLA in healthy donors. A multiplex PCR was run with 60 Vbeta primers and 13 Jbeta primers. Assay used: immunoSEQ multiplex PCR; TCRdb lists only in-frame clones, some missing. Of about 250,000 clones in the sample, under 80% are singletons; the top ten hold under 2.5%. Sample: PBMCs. The source is a female donor in good health and CMV-seronegative.

V is TRBV7-7 and J is TRBJ2-7, with TRBD1 matching 8 bases. The CDR3 is made up of 13 amino acids. Germline trimming cut 7 bases from V and 2 bases from J; bases unmatched to any gene: 4. CDR1 and CDR2 from the germline V gene are SSHAT and FNYEAQ (reference sequence). CDR3 sequence reads: CASTSDRAYEQYF. The CDR3 DNA reads TGTGCCAGCACCTCGGACAGGGCCTACGAGCAGTACTTC.

The gene calls are TRBV30 and TRBJ2-7, with D hard to call. Trimming pared 3 bases from V and 3 bases from J, leaving 15 bases between. CDR3 length: 14 amino acids. Germline V gene lookup returns CDR1 GTSNPN and CDR2 SVGIG (reference sequence). The CDR3 loop reads CAWSYRSFIYEQYF. The CDR3 DNA reads TGTGCCTGGAGCTACAGAAGTTTTATCTACGAGCAGTACTTC.

This chain links TRBV9 with TRBJ1-2; 7 positions match TRBD1. Trimming took 5 bases from V and 6 from J; bases not matched to a gene: 4. CDR1 is SGDLS and CDR2 is YYNGEE in the germline V gene. The CDR3 runs to 12 residues. The CDR3 DNA reads TGTGCCAGCAGGGCAGGGGGAGATGGCTACACCTTC. It translates to CASRAGGDGYTF.

CDR3 nucleotides: TGTGCCAGCAGCCCCCTCCTGGGACTAGCGGGAGGGACCCAGTACTTC. This sequence encodes CASSPLLGLAGGTQYF. The rearrangement uses TRBV5-6 and TRBJ2-5; 15 nucleotides line up with TRBD2. The CDR3 consists of 16 residues. Germline V gene sequence: CDR1 SGHDT, CDR2 YYEEEE. V was pared by 4 bases and J by 7 bases, with 8 bases of the junction left unmatched.

This rearrangement joins TRBV7-3 to TRBJ2-1, with D possibly matching TRBD1 (5 bases). The germline CDR1 and CDR2 sequences are SGHTA and FQGTGA. The CDR3 contains 15 residues. Trimming took 6 bases from V and 0 from J, leaving 12 bases between them. CDR3 protein: CASRPTRDSYNEQFF. The CDR3 DNA reads as TGTGCCAGCAGGCCCACCAGGGACTCCTACAATGAGCAGTTCTTC.

This clone was observed a single time. The chain links TRBV5-1 to TRBJ2-3; TRBD1 matches 7 bases. This CDR3 comprises 17 residues. Germline trimming cut 7 bases from V and 0 bases from J; bases unmatched to any gene: 14. The germline V gene encodes CDR1 SGHRS and CDR2 YFSETQ. CDR3 DNA: TGCGCCAGCTCCCGCCTTGTGGGGACAGTGAGCACAGATACGCAGTATTTT. Translation gives CASSRLVGTVSTDTQYF.

The J gene is TRBJ2-7, the V gene TRBV10-3; 7 positions match TRBD2. Germline V gene lookup returns CDR1 ENHRY and CDR2 SYGVKD. The CDR3 has 17 residues. Unmatched junction bases numbered 14, after V lost 3 bases and J lost 3 bases. This chain's CDR3 is CAISDQSRGGSGYEQYF. The CDR3 region has the DNA TGTGCCATCAGTGACCAATCCCGCGGGGGTAGCGGCTACGAGCAGTACTTC.

The chain is built from TRBV6-4 and TRBJ2-1; 8 bases are shared with TRBD2. V trimming: 5 bases; J trimming: 10 bases; junction bases outside the gene matches: 10. The CDR3 consists of 14 residues. Germline-derived CDR1 and CDR2 are MRHNA and SNTAGT. This CDR3 is CASSLRGGVSEQFF. The CDR3 bases are TGTGCCAGCAGTCTACGGGGGGGAGTCTCAGAGCAGTTCTTC.

This chain connects TRBV5-1 to TRBJ2-7, with D perhaps matching TRBD1 (5 bases). CDR3 length: 15 residues. Per the germline V gene, CDR1 is SGHRS and CDR2 is YFSETQ. Trimming left V 2 bases short and J 3 bases short, with 15 bases between. The CDR3, as DNA: TGCGCCAGCAGCTTCCAGAGCGACAGAGGCTACGAGCAGTACTTC. Protein product: CASSFQSDRGYEQYF.

This clone was observed a single time. The V call is TRBV18, the J call TRBJ1-2, with D hard to call. Germline assignment: CDR1 KGHSH and CDR2 LQKENI. Trimming stripped 3 bases from V and 6 bases from J, with 20 bases between. This CDR3 contains 16 residues. DNA for the CDR3: TGTGCCAGCTCACCTCGGTCTGATAGTAAAGAGGATGGCTACACCTTC. This encodes CASSPRSDSKEDGYTF.

The chain links TRBV5-1 to TRBJ2-1; 9 nucleotides match TRBD2. V lost 5 bases and J lost 0; bases outside the gene matches: 24. In germline, CDR1 is SGHRS, CDR2 YFSETQ. This CDR3 spans 22 amino acids. The CDR3 protein is CASRPGEITGHSGRSSYNEQFF. The DNA of the CDR3 is TGCGCCAGCAGGCCGGGGGAAATCACAGGACACAGCGGGAGGAGCTCCTACAATGAGCAGTTCTTC.